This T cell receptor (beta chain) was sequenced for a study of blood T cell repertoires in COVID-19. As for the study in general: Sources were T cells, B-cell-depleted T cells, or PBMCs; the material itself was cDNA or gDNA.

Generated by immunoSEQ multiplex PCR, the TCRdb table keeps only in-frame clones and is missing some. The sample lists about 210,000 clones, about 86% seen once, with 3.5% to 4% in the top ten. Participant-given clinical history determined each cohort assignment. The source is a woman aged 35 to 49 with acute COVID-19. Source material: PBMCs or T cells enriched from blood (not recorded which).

CDR3 region: CATRGTGENIQYF. For the CDR3, the DNA is TGTGCCACCAGAGGGACAGGGGAAAACATTCAGTACTTC. The V and J genes are TRBV19 and TRBJ2-4, with 10 bases identical to TRBD1. The germline V gene encodes CDR1 LNHDA and CDR2 SQIVND (reference sequence). CDR3 length: 13 amino acids. With 10 bases clipped from V and 5 bases from J, the junction kept 5 bases outside the gene matches.